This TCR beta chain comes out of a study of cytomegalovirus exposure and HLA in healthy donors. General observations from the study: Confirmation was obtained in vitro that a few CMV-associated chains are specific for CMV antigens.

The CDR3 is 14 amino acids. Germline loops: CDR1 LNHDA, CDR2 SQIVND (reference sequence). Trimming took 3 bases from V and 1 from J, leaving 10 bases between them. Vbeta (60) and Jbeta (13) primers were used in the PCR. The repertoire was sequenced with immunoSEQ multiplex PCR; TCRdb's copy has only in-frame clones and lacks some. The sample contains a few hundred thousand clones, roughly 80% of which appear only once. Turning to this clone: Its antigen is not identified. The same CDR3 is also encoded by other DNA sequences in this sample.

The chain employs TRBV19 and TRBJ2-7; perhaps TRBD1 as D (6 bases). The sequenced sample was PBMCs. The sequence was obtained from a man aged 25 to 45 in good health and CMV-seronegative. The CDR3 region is CASSIGQGSYEQYF. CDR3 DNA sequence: TGTGCCAGTAGTATTGGGCAGGGGTCCTACGAGCAGTACTTC.